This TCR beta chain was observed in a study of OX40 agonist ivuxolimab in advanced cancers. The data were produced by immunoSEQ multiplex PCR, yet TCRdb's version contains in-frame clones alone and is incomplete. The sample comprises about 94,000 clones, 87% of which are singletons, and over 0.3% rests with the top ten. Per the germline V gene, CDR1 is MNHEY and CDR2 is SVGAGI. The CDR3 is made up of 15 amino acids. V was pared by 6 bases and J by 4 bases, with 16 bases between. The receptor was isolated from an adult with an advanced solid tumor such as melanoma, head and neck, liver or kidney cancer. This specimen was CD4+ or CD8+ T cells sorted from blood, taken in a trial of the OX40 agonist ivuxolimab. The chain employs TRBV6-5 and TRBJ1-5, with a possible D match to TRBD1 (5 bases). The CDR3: CASRLRAQGNQPQHF. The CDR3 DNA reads TGTGCCAGCAGACTAAGAGCTCAGGGTAATCAGCCCCAGCATTTT.